Below, 5 T cell receptor beta chains from the same sample are listed, as sequenced in a study of Graves' ophthalmopathy and Graves' hyperthyroidism. Researchers took RNA transcripts and amplified TCR beta CDR3 regions from them. Second-round multiplex PCR came after a first-round RT-PCR that employed HTBI primers. TCRdb redid the calling of the multiplex PCR reads with MiXCR, one entry per CDR3 protein. The repertoire has over 150,000 distinct CDR3 sequences, 30% to 45% of them found once; the top ten carry around 5.8%. Sequenced input: peripheral blood. The receptors come from a woman aged 35 to 49 with Graves' ophthalmopathy.

This clonotype showed up many times. This chain connects TRBV4-1 to TRBJ1-5; D is unresolved. CDR1 is MGHRA, CDR2 YSYEKL, per germline. This CDR3 is built from 13 residues. V was clipped by 4 bases and J by 5 bases, with 9 bases between them. The CDR3 loop is CASSRTAYQPQHF. CDR3 DNA sequence: TGCGCCAGCAGCCGTACAGCATATCAGCCCCAGCATTTT.

The sample holds many counts of this clonotype. This sequence joins TRBV7-2 and TRBJ1-5; D gene ambiguous. The V gene's germline CDR1 is SGHTA and CDR2 FQGNSA. The V gene lost 1 base and the J gene lost 2 bases, with 6 bases spanning the gap. The CDR3 totals 14 residues. CDR3 bases: TGTGCCAGCAGCTTAGGGAGTGGCAATCAGCCCCAGCATTTT. It is translated as CASSLGSGNQPQHF.

This rearrangement joins TRBV6-1 to TRBJ2-7, with TRBD1 identical over 10 bases. The CDR3 is 14 amino acids. The V segment lost 4 bases and the J segment 2 bases; nucleotides outside the gene matches: 2. Germline-derived CDR1 and CDR2 are MNHNS and SASEGT. This CDR3 is CASSGQGAAYEQYF. CDR3 DNA sequence: TGTGCCAGCAGTGGACAGGGGGCGGCCTACGAGCAGTACTTC.

This chain links TRBV12-3 or TRBV12-4 with TRBJ2-5; D may correspond to TRBD1 or TRBD2 (5 bases each). Trimming removed 6 bases from V and 4 bases from J, with 18 bases in between. This CDR3 is 15 amino acids long. CDR3 coding DNA: TGTGCCAGCAGCCGTTCGAGGGGATACTCAGAGACCCAGTACTTC. Its translation is CASSRSRGYSETQYF.

V is TRBV6-1 and J is TRBJ2-7; D unclear. The V and J ends lost 8 bases and 1 base respectively, with 9 bases between them. The CDR3 runs to 12 residues. CDR1 is MNHNS and CDR2 is SASEGT in the germline V gene. The CDR3 region is CASVSDSYEQYF. Here the CDR3 DNA reads TGTGCCAGCGTCTCAGATTCCTACGAGCAGTACTTC.